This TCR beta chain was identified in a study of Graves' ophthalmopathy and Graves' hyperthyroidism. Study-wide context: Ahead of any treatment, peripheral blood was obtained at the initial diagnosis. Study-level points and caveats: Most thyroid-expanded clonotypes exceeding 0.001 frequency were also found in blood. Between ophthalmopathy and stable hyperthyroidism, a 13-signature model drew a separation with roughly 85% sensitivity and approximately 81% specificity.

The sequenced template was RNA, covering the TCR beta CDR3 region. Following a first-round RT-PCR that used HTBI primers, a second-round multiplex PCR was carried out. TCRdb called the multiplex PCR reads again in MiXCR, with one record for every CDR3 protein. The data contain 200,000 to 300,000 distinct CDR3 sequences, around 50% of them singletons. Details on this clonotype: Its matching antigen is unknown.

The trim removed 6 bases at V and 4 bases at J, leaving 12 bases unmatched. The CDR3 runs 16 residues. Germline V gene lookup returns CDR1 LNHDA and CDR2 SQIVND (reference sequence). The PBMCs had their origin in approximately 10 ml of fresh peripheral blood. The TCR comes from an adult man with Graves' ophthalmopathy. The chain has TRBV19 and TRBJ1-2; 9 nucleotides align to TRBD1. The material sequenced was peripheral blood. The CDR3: CASRSKGQGYGYGYTF. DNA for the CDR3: TGTGCCAGTAGATCCAAGGGACAGGGTTATGGCTATGGCTACACCTTC.